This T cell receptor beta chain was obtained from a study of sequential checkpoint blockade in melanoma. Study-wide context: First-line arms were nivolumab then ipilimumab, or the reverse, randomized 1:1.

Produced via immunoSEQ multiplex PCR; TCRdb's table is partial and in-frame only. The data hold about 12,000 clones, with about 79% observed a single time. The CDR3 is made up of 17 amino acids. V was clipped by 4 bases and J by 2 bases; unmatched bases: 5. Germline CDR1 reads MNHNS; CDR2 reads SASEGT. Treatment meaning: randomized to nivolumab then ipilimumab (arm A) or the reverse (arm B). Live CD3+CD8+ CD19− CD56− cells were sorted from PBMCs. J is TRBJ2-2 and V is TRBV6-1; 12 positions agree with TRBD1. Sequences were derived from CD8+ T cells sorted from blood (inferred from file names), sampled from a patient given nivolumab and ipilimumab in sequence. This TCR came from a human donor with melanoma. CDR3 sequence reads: CASSATGTGGNTGELFF. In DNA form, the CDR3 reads TGTGCCAGCAGTGCGACCGGGACAGGGGGCAACACCGGGGAGCTGTTTTTT.